This T cell receptor (beta chain) was identified in a study of blood T cell repertoires in COVID-19. Background on the study: Whether acute or convalescent, the COVID-19 samples came from the United States, Italy and Spain. PBMCs, B-cell-depleted T cells, or T cells provided the cDNA or gDNA that made up the material.

The germline V gene has CDR1 KGHSH and CDR2 LQKENI. There are 15 residues in the CDR3. V was cut by 3 bases and J by 1 base, with 13 bases left in between. Methods used by the authors: The authors estimated nucleated cell counts from reference gene primer amplification. The protocol was immunoSEQ multiplex PCR, while the TCRdb copy is restricted to in-frame clones and leaves out a portion. V, J and clone size were drawn from that table, and D and trimming were deduced from the DNA. The sample gives approximately 70,000 clones, just over 85% of which show up once; 11% is in the top ten. The sample comprised peripheral blood. This TCR was sampled from a man in his 70s with active or convalescent COVID-19. The chain couples TRBV18 to TRBJ2-7; TRBD2 might be the D (5 bases). CDR3 nucleotide sequence: TGTGCCAGCTCACCTCTGAGGGCAACTTCCTACGAGCAGTACTTC. It specifies CASSPLRATSYEQYF. The variable domain in full, completed from reference TRBV18 and TRBJ2-7, reads NAGVMQNPRHLVRRRGQEARLRCSPMKGHSHVYWYRQLPEEGLKFMVYLQKENIIDESGMPKERFSAEFPKEGPSILRIQQVVRGDSAAYFCASSPLRATSYEQYFGPGTRLTVT.